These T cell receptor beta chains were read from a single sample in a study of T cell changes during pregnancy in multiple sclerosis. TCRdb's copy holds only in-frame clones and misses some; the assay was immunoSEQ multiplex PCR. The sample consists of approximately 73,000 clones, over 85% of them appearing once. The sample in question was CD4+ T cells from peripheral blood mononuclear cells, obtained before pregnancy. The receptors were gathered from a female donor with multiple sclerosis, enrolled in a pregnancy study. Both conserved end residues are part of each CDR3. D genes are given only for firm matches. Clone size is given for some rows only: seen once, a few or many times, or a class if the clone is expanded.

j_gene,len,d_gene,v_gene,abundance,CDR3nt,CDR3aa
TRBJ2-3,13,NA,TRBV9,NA,TGTGCCAGCAGCGAGGTTGGTAGCGCTACGCAGTATTTT,CASSEVGSATQYF
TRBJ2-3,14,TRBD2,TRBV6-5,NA,TGTGCCAGCAGCGAACTAGCGAGCACAGATACGCAGTATTTT,CASSELASTDTQYF
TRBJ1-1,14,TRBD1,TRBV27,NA,TGTGCCAGCATGGGGGGACAGATGAACACTGAAGCTTTCTTT,CASMGGQMNTEAFF
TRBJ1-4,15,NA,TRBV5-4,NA,TGTGCCAGCAGCTTGGGGGCGGGGGGGAATGAAAAACTGTTTTTT,CASSLGAGGNEKLFF
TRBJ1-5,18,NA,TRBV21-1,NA,TGTGCCAGCAGCAAAGCCCGCGTCCCGGGGGGACCTTGTCAGCCCCAGCATTTT,CASSKARVPGGPCQPQHF
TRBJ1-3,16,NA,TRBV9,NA,TGTGCCAGCAGCGTAGGCGTTAAGGGGTTTGGAAACACCATATATTTT,CASSVGVKGFGNTIYF
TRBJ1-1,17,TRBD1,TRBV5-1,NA,TGCGCCAGCAGCTTGGCCGGGACAGTCGGTAAGAACACTGAAGCTTTCTTT,CASSLAGTVGKNTEAFF
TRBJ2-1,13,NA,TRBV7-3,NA,TGTGCCAGCAGTCAAAACAGCTACAATGAGCAGTTCTTC,CASSQNSYNEQFF
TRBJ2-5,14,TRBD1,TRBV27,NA,TGTGCCAGCAGTTTCCTGACAGGGGCAGAGACCCAGTACTTC,CASSFLTGAETQYF
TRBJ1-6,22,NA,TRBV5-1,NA,TGCGCCAGCAGCAAAACTATCGGAGGCTTGGCGGCCCGAAGCTCCTATAATTCACCCCTCCACTTT,CASSKTIGGLAARSSYNSPLHF
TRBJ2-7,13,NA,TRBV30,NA,TGTGCCTGGAGGTCGGGGTACTCCTACGAGCAGTACTTC,CAWRSGYSYEQYF
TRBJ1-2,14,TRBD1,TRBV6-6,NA,TGTGCCAGCAGTTATACCCAGGGGGCGCGTGGCTACACCTTC,CASSYTQGARGYTF
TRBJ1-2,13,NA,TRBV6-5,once,TGTGCCAGCAAGCGGGGGACGGACTATGGCTACACCTTC,CASKRGTDYGYTF
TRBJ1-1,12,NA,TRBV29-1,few,TGCAGCGTTGCATGGGGAGGCACTGAAGCTTTCTTT,CSVAWGGTEAFF
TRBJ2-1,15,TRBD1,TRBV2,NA,TGTGCCAGCAGTGACCCAGGGGGCGGCTACAATGAGCAGTTCTTC,CASSDPGGGYNEQFF
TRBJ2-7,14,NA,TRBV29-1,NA,TGCAGCGTTGAAGACGCCCCACCCTACTACGAGCAGTACTTC,CSVEDAPPYYEQYF
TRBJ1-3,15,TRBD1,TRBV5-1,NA,TGCGCCAGCAGACCTACAGGGGGCTCTGGAAACACCATATATTTT,CASRPTGGSGNTIYF
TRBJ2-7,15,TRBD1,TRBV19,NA,TGTGCCAGTAGTATGTGGACAGGGAGGATCTACGAGCAGTACTTC,CASSMWTGRIYEQYF
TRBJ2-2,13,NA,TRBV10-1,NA,TGCGCCCCTCTTGGCGCCAGGGCCGGGGAGCTGTTTTTT,CAPLGARAGELFF
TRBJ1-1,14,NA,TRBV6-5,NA,TGTGCCAGCATCTCGGGAGGCGGGGGCACTGAAGCTTTCTTT,CASISGGGGTEAFF
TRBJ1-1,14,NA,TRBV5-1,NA,TGCGCCAGCAACCTTGACGGGATGGACACTGAAGCTTTCTTT,CASNLDGMDTEAFF
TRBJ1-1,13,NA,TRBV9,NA,TGTGCCAGCAGCGTAGGGGCCGGCACTGAAGCTTTCTTT,CASSVGAGTEAFF
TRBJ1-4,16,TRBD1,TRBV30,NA,TGTGCCTGGAGCCCGGACAGGGGTACAACTAATGAAAAACTGTTTTTT,CAWSPDRGTTNEKLFF
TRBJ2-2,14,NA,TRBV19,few,TGTGCCAGTAGTATCAGGGGATCCACCGGGGAGCTGTTTTTT,CASSIRGSTGELFF
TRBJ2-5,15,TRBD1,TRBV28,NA,TGTGCCAGCAGTCCTGCCAGGGGGCTTGGGGAGACCCAGTACTTC,CASSPARGLGETQYF
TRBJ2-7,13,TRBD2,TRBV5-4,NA,TGTGCCAGCAGATTAAGCGGGAGCCACGAGCAGTACTTC,CASRLSGSHEQYF
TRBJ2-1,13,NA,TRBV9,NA,TGTGCCAGTGGGGCCCGACCCGACAATGAGCAGTTCTTC,CASGARPDNEQFF
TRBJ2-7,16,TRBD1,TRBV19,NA,TGTGCCAGTAGTACCACCCGGACAGGTCAGCACTACGAGCAGTACTTC,CASSTTRTGQHYEQYF
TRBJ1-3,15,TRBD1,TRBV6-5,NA,TGTGCCAGCAGTAGGTGGACAGGCTCTGGAAACACCATATATTTT,CASSRWTGSGNTIYF
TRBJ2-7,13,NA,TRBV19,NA,TGTGCCAGTAGTACGGCAGGGGATGTCGAGCAGTACTTC,CASSTAGDVEQYF
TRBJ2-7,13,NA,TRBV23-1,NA,TGCGCCAGCAGTCTGGGCCATTCCTACGAGCAGTACTTC,CASSLGHSYEQYF
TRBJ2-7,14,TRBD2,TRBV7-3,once,TGTGCCAGCAGCCCTAGCGGGCTCTCCTACGAGCAGTACTTC,CASSPSGLSYEQYF
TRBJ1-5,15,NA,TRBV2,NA,TGTGCCAGCAGTGTCGAAGGCGGAGGCAATCAGCCCCAGCATTTT,CASSVEGGGNQPQHF
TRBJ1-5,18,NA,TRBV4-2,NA,TGTGCCAGCAGCCAATACGCTCGAGGAGCTTCCAGCAATCAGCCCCAGCATTTT,CASSQYARGASSNQPQHF
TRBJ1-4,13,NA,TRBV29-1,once,TGCAGCGTGATGGGGAAGGGAGGTGAAAAACTGCTTTTT,CSVMGKGGEKLLF
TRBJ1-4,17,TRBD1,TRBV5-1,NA,TGCGCCAGCAGCTGGGGGACAGGGGAGCCAACTAATGAAAAACTGTTTTTT,CASSWGTGEPTNEKLFF
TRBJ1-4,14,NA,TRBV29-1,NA,TGCAGTGTCGGGGTGGACGGAACTAATGAAAAACTGTTTTTT,CSVGVDGTNEKLFF